The rows below give T cell receptor beta chains drawn from one sample of a study of lymphopenia after photon versus proton radiotherapy. The assay was immunoSEQ multiplex PCR, and TCRdb's table has in-frame clones only and misses some. The data hold more than 80,000 clones, with around 83% observed a single time. The specimen comprised peripheral blood, sampled from a patient treated with proton-based radiotherapy. These receptors originate from a man aged 55 to 70 with pancreatic cancer. CDR3s include the opening cysteine and the closing phenylalanine or tryptophan. A clone size is listed for some rows: how often the clone was seen (once, few, many), or a class if it is expanded.

J gene	V gene	clone size	CDR3 protein
TRBJ2-1	TRBV19	once	CASSLTNEQFF
TRBJ1-5	TRBV6-5	NA	CASSLNSNQPQHF
TRBJ2-2	TRBV5-4	NA	CASSSPDSRNTGELFF
TRBJ2-2	TRBV1	NA	CTSSWTGGSLLGTGELFF
TRBJ2-7	TRBV6-5	NA	CASAKRETTYEQYF
TRBJ1-1	TRBV7-9	NA	CASSFGQGRTEAFF
TRBJ1-2	TRBV5-1	NA	CASSSARDRANGYTF
TRBJ2-1	TRBV29-1	NA	CSVTRLAGGNNEQFF
TRBJ1-4	TRBV5-1	once	CASRDIGNEKLFF
TRBJ2-2	TRBV28	NA	CASTRENTGELFF
TRBJ1-1	TRBV7-9	NA	CASAGRNTEAFF
TRBJ1-1	TRBV7-2	NA	CASNLLSGTSNTEAFF
TRBJ1-3	TRBV5-1	NA	CASSLGRDGNTIYF
TRBJ2-2	TRBV30	few	CAWSPRAGTGELFF
TRBJ2-7	TRBV11-2	once	CASSLAGTGDAEQYF
TRBJ1-4	TRBV11-2	NA	CASSLEGLMTGQKEKLFF
TRBJ2-5	TRBV9	few	CASSVGDRDETQYF
TRBJ1-3	TRBV5-6	NA	CASSMKGQGLPGNTIYF
TRBJ1-4	TRBV30	NA	CAWSAPGTEYINEKLFF
TRBJ2-5	TRBV7-4	NA	CASSLTRGLAGDLQGETQYF
TRBJ1-2	TRBV30	few	CAWSPPDWNYGYTF
TRBJ2-7	TRBV11-3	few	CASSSEAGALRSYEQYF
TRBJ2-2	TRBV9	NA	CASSPGGVTGELFF
TRBJ2-7	TRBV28	NA	CASNIDTSIQYF
TRBJ2-5	TRBV18	NA	CASSSLGGAGQETQYF
TRBJ1-1	TRBV28	once	CASSDRQGAHHTEAFF
TRBJ2-4	TRBV25-1	NA	CASSDTGPLAKNIQYF
TRBJ1-5	TRBV19	few	CASRDRVGQPQHF
TRBJ1-1	TRBV6-5	NA	CASSSYGLNTEAFF
TRBJ2-5	TRBV13	NA	CASSLAWTGGGETQYF
TRBJ1-2	TRBV5-5	NA	CASSLSVSYGYTF
TRBJ2-7	TRBV6-6	NA	CASSYSASGEQYF
TRBJ2-3	TRBV27	few	CASSPNRGRSTDTQYF